This T cell receptor beta chain was retrieved from a study of OX40 agonist ivuxolimab in advanced cancers. Study at large: Averaging roughly 60 years in age, with a range of roughly 23 to 80, the cohort was 65% to 90% male. Three patients showed partial responses: one hepatocellular carcinoma and two cutaneous melanoma cases. Findings of the study overall: In CD8+ T cells, expanded clones were on average more numerous than in CD4+.

To note about this clone: The antigen remains undetermined.

The data were produced by immunoSEQ multiplex PCR, yet TCRdb's version contains in-frame clones alone and is incomplete. This sample yields under 80,000 clones, of which over 90% are seen a single time; over 5% belongs to the top ten. The CDR3 has 19 amino acids. With 0 bases clipped from V and 3 bases from J, the junction kept 14 bases outside the gene matches. Looked up from germline, CDR1 is SGHVS and CDR2 is FQNEAQ. The V and J genes are TRBV7-8 and TRBJ1-2, with 9 bases identical to TRBD1. The sample consisted of CD4+ or CD8+ T cells sorted from blood, taken in a trial of the OX40 agonist ivuxolimab. This TCR was recovered from an adult with an advanced solid tumor such as melanoma, head and neck, liver or kidney cancer. The CDR3 is CASSLAIGGQGPGDYGYTF. DNA for the CDR3: TGTGCCAGCAGCTTAGCTATAGGCGGACAGGGGCCGGGGGACTATGGCTACACCTTC.